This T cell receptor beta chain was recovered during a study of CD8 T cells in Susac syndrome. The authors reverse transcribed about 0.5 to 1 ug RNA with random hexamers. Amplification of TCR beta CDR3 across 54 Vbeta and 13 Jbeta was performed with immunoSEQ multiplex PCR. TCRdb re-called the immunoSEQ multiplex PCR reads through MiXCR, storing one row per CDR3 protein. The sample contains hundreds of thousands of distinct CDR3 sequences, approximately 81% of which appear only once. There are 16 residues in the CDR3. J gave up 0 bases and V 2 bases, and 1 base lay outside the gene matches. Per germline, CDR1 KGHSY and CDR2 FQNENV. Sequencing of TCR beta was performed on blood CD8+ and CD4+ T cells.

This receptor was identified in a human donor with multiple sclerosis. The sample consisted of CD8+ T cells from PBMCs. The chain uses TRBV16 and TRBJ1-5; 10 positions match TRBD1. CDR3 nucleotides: TGTGCCAGCAGCCAAGGGGACAGGGGTAGCAATCAGCCCCAGCATTTT. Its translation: CASSQGDRGSNQPQHF.